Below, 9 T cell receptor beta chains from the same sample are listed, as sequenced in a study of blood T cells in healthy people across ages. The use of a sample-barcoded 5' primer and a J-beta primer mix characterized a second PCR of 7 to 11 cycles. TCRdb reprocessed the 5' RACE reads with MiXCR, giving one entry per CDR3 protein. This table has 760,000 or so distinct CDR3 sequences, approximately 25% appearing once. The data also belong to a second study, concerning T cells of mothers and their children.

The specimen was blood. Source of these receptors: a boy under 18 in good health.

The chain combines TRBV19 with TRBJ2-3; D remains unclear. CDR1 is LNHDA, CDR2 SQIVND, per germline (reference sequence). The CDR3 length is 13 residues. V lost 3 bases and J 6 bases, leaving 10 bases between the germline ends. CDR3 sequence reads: CASSIVSSDTQYF. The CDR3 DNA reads TGTGCCAGTAGTATCGTTAGTAGCGATACGCAGTATTTT.

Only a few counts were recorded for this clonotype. The CDR3 bases are TGTGCCAGCAGTTTGGGGACCCGGGGAGCCTACAATGAGCAGTTCTTC. Its translation: CASSLGTRGAYNEQFF. The chain joins TRBV6-2 or TRBV6-3 to TRBJ2-1, with D perhaps TRBD1 or TRBD2 (5 bases each). V was pared by 4 bases and J by 2 bases, with 15 bases between. This CDR3 contains 16 residues. The V gene's germline CDR1 is MNHEY and CDR2 SVGEGT.

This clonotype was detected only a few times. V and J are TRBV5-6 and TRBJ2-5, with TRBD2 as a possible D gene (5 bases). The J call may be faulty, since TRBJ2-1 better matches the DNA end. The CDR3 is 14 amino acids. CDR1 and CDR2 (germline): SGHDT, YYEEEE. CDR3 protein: CASSLAGSDDEQFF. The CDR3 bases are TGTGCCAGCAGCTTGGCGGGATCCGACGATGAGCAGTTCTTC.

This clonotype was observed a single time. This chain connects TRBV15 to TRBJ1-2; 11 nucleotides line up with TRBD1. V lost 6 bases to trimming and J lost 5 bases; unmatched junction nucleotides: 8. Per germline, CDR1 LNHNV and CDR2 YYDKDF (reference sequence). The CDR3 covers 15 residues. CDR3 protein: CATSRGGTGGYGYTF. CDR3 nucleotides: TGTGCCACCAGTCGAGGAGGGACAGGGGGTTATGGCTACACCTTC.

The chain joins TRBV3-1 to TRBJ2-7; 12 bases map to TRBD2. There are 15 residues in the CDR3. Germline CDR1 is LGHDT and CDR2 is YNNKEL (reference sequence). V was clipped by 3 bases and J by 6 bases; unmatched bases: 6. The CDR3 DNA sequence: TGTGCCAGCAGCCACGGTGGACTAGCGGGACCCGAGCAGTACTTC. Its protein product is CASSHGGLAGPEQYF.

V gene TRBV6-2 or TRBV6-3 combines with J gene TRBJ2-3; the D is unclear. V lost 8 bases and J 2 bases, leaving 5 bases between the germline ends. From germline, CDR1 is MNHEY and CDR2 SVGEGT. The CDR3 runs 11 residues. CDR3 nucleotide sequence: TGTGCCAGCCGAACCACAGATACGCAGTATTTT. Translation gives CASRTTDTQYF.

CDR3 protein: CSATGTASYEQYF. Here the CDR3 DNA reads TGCAGTGCCACCGGGACAGCTTCCTACGAGCAGTACTTC. The chain employs TRBV20-1 and TRBJ2-7, with 7 bases fitting TRBD1. The CDR3 has 13 amino acids. Germline CDR1 DFQATT, CDR2 SNEGSKA (reference sequence). The trim removed 6 bases at V and 1 base at J, leaving 6 bases unmatched.

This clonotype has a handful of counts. CDR3 loop: CASSFGGRALFF. In nucleotides, the CDR3 is TGTGCCAGCAGCTTTGGCGGGAGGGCTCTGTTCTTC. The V and J genes are TRBV11-2 and TRBJ2-1, with TRBD2 matching over 9 bases. Germline V CDR1 and CDR2: SGHAT, FQNNGV. The CDR3 has 12 residues. V lost 3 bases to trimming and J lost 15 bases; unmatched junction nucleotides: 6.

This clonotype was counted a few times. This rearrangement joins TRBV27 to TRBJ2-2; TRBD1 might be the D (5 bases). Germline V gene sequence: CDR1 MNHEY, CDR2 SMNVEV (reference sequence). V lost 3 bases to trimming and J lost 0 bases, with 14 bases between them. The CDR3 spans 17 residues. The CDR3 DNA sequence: TGTGCCAGCAGTTTGACCCCCTGGGGCCCGAACACCGGGGAGCTGTTTTTT. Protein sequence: CASSLTPWGPNTGELFF.